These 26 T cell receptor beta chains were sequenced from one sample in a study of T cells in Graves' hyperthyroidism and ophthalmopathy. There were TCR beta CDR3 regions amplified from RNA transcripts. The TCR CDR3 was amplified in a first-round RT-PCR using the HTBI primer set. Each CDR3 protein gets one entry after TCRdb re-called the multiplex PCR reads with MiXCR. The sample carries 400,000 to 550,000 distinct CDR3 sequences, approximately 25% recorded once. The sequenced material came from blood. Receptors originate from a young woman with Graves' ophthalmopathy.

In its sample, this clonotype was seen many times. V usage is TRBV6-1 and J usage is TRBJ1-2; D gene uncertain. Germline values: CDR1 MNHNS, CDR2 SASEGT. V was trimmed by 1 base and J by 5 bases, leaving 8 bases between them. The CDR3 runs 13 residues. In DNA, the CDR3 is TGTGCCAGCAGTGAAGTGATATCATATGGCTACACCTTC. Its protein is CASSEVISYGYTF.

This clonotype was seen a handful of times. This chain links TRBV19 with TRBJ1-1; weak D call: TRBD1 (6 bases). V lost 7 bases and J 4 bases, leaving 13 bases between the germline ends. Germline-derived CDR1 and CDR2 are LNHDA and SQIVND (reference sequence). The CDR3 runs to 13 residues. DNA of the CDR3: TGTGCCAGTACTGACAGGACGCGCACTGAAGCTTTCTTT. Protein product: CASTDRTRTEAFF.

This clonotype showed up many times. The chain's CDR3 is CASSPIRGTGANVLTF. In DNA, the CDR3 is TGTGCCAGCAGCCCGATAAGGGGGACTGGGGCCAACGTCCTGACTTTC. The V gene is TRBV11-2, the J gene TRBJ2-6, with a tentative D call TRBD1 (6 bases). The V end was cut by 5 bases, the J end by 2 bases, with 13 bases between. The length of the CDR3 is 16 residues. Germline-derived CDR1 and CDR2 are SGHAT and FQNNGV.

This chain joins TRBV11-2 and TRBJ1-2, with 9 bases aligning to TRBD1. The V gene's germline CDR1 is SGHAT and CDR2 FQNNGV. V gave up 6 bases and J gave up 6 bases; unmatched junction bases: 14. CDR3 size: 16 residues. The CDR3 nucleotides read TGTGCCAGCAGTACCGGACAGGGGCGTTATAAGAATGGCTACACCTTC. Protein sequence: CASSTGQGRYKNGYTF.

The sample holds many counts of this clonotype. CDR3 sequence reads: CASSQAGGNEQYF. DNA of the CDR3: TGTGCCAGCAGCCAAGCAGGGGGCAACGAGCAGTACTTC. The J gene is TRBJ2-7, the V gene TRBV14; TRBD1 agrees at 8 bases. V was clipped by 1 base and J by 5 bases; unmatched bases: 1. Germline CDR1 SGHDN, CDR2 FVKESK. This CDR3 is 13 amino acids long. Using reference TRBV14 and TRBJ2-7 for the parts outside the CDR3, the full variable domain is EAGVTQFPSHSVIEKGQTVTLRCDPISGHDNLYWYRRVMGKEIKFLLHFVKESKQDESGMPNNRFLAERTGGTYSTLKVQPAELEDSGVYFCASSQAGGNEQYFGPGTRLTVT.

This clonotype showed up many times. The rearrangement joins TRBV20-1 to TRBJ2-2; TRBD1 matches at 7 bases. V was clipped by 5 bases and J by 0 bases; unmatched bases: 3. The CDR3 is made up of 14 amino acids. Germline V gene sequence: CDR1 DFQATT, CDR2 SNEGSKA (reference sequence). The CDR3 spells CSAVDRTNTGELFF. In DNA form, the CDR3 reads TGCAGTGCTGTGGACAGGACGAACACCGGGGAGCTGTTTTTT.

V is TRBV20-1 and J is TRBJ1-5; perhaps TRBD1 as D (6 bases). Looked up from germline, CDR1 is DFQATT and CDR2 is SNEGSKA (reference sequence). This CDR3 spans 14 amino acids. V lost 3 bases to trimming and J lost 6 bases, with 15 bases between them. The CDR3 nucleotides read TGCAGTGCTAGTGGCCAGGGAGGGGGTCAGCCCCAGCATTTT. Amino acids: CSASGQGGGQPQHF.

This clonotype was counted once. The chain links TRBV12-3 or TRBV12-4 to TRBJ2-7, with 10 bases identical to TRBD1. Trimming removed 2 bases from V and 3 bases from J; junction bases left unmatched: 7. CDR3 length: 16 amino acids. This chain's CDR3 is CASSLRGQGPIYEQYF. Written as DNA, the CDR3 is TGTGCCAGCAGTTTAAGGGGACAGGGGCCAATCTACGAGCAGTACTTC.

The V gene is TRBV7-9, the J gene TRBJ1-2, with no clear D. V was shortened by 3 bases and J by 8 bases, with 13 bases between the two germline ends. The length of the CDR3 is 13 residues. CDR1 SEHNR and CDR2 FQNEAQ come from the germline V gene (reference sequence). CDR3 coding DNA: TGTGCCAGCAGCTTCGAGGGCTCGTGGGGCTACACCTTC. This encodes CASSFEGSWGYTF.

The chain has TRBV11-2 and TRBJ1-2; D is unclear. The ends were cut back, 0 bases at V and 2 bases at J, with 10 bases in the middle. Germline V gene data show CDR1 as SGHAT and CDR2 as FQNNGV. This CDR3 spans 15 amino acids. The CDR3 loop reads CASSLDWGLNYGYTF. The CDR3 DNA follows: TGTGCCAGCAGCTTAGATTGGGGTCTGAACTATGGCTACACCTTC.

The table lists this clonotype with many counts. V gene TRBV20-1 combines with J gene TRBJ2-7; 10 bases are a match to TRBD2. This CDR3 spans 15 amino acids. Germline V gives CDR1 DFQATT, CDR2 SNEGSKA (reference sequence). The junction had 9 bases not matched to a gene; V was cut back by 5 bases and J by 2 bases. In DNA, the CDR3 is TGCAGTGCTGGCTTAGCGGGGGGCTCCACCTACGAGCAGTACTTC. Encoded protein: CSAGLAGGSTYEQYF.

The CDR3 loop is CSASVASGRTEAFF. In DNA, the CDR3 is TGCAGTGCTAGCGTGGCTTCCGGCCGCACTGAAGCTTTCTTT. The J gene is TRBJ1-1, the V gene TRBV20-1; D not certain. Trimming stripped 3 bases from V and 4 bases from J, with 15 bases between. The germline V gene encodes CDR1 DFQATT and CDR2 SNEGSKA (reference sequence). The CDR3 is made up of 14 amino acids.

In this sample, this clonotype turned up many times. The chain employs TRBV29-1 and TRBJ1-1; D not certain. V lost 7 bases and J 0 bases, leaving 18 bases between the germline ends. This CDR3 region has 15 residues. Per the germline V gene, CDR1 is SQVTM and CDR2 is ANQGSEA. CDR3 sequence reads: CSGASPAFMNTEAFF. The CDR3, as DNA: TGCAGCGGAGCAAGCCCAGCCTTCATGAACACTGAAGCTTTCTTT.

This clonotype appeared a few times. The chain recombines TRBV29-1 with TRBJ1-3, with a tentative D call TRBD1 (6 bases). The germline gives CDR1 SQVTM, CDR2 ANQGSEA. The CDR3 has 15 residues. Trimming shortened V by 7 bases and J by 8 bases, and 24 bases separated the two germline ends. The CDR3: CSGTVGTGNLDTIYF. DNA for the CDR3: TGCAGCGGAACGGTCGGTACAGGGAATTTGGACACCATATATTTT.

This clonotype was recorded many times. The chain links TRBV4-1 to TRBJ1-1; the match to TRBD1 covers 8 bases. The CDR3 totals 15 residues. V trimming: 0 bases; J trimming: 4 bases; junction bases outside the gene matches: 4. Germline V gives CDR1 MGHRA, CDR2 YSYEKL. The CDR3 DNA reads TGCGCCAGCAGCCAAGACGACAGGGGCGCCACTGAAGCTTTCTTT. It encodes CASSQDDRGATEAFF.

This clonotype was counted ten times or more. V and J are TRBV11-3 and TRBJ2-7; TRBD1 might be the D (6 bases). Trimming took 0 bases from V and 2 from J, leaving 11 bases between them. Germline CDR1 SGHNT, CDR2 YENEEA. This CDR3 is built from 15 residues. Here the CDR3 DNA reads TGTGCCAGCAGCTTAGATTTCGGACAGCCCTACGAGCAGTACTTC. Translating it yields CASSLDFGQPYEQYF.

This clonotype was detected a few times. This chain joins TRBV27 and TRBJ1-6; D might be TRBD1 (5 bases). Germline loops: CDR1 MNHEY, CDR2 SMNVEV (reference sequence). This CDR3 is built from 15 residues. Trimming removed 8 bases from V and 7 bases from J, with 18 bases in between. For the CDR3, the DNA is TGTGCCAGCGGGCCATGGCAGGAGGGGAATTCACCCCTCCACTTT. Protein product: CASGPWQEGNSPLHF.

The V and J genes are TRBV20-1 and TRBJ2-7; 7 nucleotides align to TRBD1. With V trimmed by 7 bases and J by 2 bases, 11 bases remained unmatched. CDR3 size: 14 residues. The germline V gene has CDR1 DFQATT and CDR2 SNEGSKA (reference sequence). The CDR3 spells CSVFFRDRPYEQYF. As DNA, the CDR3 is TGCAGTGTTTTCTTCCGGGACAGACCCTACGAGCAGTACTTC.

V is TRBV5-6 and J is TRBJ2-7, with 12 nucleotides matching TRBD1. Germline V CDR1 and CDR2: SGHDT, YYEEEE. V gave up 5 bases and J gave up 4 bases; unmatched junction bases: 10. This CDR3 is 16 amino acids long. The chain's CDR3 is CASRPGTGGVVYEQYF. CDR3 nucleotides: TGTGCCAGCAGACCCGGGACAGGGGGCGTAGTATACGAGCAGTACTTC.

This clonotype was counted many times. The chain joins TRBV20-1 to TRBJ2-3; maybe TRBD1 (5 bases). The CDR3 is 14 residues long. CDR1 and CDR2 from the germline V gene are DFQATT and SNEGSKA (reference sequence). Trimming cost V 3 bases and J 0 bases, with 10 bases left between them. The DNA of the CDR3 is TGCAGTGCTAGGGGGCAGCCTAGCACAGATACGCAGTATTTT. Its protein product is CSARGQPSTDTQYF.

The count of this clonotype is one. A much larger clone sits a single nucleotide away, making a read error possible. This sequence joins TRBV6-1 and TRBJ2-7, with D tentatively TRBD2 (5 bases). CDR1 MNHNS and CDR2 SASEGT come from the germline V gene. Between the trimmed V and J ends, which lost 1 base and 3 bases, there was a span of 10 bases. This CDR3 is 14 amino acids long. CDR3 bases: TGTGCCAGCAGTGAAGGCGGGCGGTACTACGAGCAGTACTTC. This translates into CASSEGGRYYEQYF.

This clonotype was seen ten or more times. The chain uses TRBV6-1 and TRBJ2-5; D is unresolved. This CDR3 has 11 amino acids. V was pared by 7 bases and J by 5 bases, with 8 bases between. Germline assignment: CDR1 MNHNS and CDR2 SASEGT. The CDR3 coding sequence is TGTGCCAGCACTCTCAGCGAGACCCAGTACTTC. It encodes CASTLSETQYF.

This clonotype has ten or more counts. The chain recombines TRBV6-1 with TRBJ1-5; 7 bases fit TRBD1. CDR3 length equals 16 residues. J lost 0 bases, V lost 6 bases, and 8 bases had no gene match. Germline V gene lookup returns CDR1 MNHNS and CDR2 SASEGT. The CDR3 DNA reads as TGTGCCAGCAGCCCCGGGACAGCAATTAGCAATCAGCCCCAGCATTTT. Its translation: CASSPGTAISNQPQHF.

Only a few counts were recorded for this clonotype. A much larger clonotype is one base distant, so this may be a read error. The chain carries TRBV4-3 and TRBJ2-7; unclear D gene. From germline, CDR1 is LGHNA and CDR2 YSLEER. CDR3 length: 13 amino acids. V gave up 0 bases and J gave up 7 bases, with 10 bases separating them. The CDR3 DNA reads TGCGCCAGCAGCCAAGATGTTTTCCAGGAGCAGTACTTC. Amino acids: CASSQDVFQEQYF.

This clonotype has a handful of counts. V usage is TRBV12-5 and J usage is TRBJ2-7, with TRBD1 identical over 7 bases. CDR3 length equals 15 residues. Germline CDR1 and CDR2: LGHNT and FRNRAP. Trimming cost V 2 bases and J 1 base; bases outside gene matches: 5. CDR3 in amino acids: CASGLIQGPSYEQYF. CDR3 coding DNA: TGTGCTAGTGGTTTGATACAGGGGCCATCCTACGAGCAGTACTTC.

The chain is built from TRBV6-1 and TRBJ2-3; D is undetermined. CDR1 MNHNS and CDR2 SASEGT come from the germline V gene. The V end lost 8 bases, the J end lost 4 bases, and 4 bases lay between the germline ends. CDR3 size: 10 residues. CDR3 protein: CASGADTQYF. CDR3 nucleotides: TGTGCCAGCGGCGCAGATACGCAGTATTTT.